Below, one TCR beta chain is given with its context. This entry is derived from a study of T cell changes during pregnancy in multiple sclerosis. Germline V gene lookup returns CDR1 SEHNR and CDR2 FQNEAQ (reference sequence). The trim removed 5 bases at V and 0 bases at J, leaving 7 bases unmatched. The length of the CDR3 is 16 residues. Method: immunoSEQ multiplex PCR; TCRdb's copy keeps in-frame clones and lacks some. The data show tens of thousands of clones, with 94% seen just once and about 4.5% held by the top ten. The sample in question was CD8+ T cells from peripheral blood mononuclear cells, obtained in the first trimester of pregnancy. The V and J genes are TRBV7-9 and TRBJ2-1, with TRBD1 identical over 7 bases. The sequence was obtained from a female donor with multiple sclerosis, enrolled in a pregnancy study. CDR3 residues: CASSLSGTASYNEQFF. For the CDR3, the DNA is TGTGCCAGCAGCCTATCCGGGACAGCCTCCTACAATGAGCAGTTCTTC.